These 20 T cell receptor beta chains were sequenced from one sample in a study of cytomegalovirus exposure and HLA in healthy donors. Primers: 60 Vbeta forward and 13 Jbeta reverse. Repertoires were generated with immunoSEQ multiplex PCR, while TCRdb's copy carries only in-frame clones and drops some. Here the sample spans 150,000 to 200,000 clones, around 83% being singletons. The specimen sequenced was PBMCs. The receptors here all came from a man between 45 and 60 years old in good health and CMV-seronegative.

The V gene is TRBV5-4, the J gene TRBJ1-4; 11 positions match TRBD1. J gave up 4 bases and V 4 bases, and 6 bases lay outside the gene matches. The CDR3 length is 16 residues. Germline-derived CDR1 and CDR2 are SGHNT and YYREEE (reference sequence). CDR3 in amino acids: CASSPGQGAGNEKLFF. In DNA, the CDR3 is TGTGCCAGCAGCCCTGGACAGGGGGCGGGTAATGAAAAACTGTTTTTT.

The J gene is TRBJ2-5, the V gene TRBV25-1, with 12 bases aligning to TRBD2. V shed 6 bases, J shed 5 bases, and the junction held 4 bases outside the gene matches. Germline V lookup: CDR1 MGHDK, CDR2 SYGVNS. The CDR3 runs to 14 residues. The CDR3 here is CASSLAGGRETQYF. CDR3 DNA: TGTGCCAGCAGCCTAGCGGGGGGGCGTGAGACCCAGTACTTC.

The V gene is TRBV7-2, the J gene TRBJ1-2; 8 bases match TRBD1. This CDR3 has 14 residues. The germline V gene has CDR1 SGHTA and CDR2 FQGNSA. V lost 5 bases to trimming and J lost 4 bases; unmatched junction nucleotides: 6. The DNA for the CDR3 is TGTGCCAGCAGCCAGGGACAGGCGTCCTATGGCTACACCTTC. Translating it yields CASSQGQASYGYTF. Combining the CDR3 with reference TRBV7-2 and TRBJ1-2 gives the whole variable domain GAGVSQSPSNKVTEKGKDVELRCDPISGHTALYWYRQSLGQGLEFLIYFQGNSAPDKSGLPSDRFSAERTGGSVSTLTIQRTQQEDSAVYLCASSQGQASYGYTFGSGTRLTVV.

The chain links TRBV29-1 to TRBJ2-3; TRBD2 agrees at 10 bases. Germline V CDR1 and CDR2: SQVTM, ANQGSEA. The CDR3 sequence is 14 residues long. Germline trimming cut 6 bases from V and 1 base from J; bases unmatched to any gene: 4. DNA for the CDR3: TGCAGCGTGACCGGGACTAGCGGCACAGATACGCAGTATTTT. Translating it yields CSVTGTSGTDTQYF.

The genes are TRBV15 and TRBJ1-5; a weak D match, TRBD1 (5 bases). The germline V and J ends were trimmed by 5 bases and 0 bases, with 11 bases remaining between them. Germline V gene sequence: CDR1 LNHNV, CDR2 YYDKDF (reference sequence). This CDR3 region has 15 residues. The CDR3 is CATSGQGGSNQPQHF. DNA for the CDR3: TGTGCCACCAGCGGTCAGGGAGGTAGCAATCAGCCCCAGCATTTT. Looking up the rest from reference TRBV15 and TRBJ1-5 gives the full variable domain: DAMVIQNPRYQVTQFGKPVTLSCSQTLNHNVMYWYQQKSSQAPKLLFHYYDKDFNNEADTPDNFQSRRPNTSFCFLDIRSPGLGDTAMYLCATSGQGGSNQPQHFGDGTRLSIL.

The chain is built from TRBV25-1 and TRBJ2-1, with a tentative D call TRBD2 (6 bases). With 3 bases removed from V and 1 base from J, the gap between germline ends came to 16 bases. The CDR3 runs 17 residues. The germline V gene has CDR1 MGHDK and CDR2 SYGVNS. The CDR3 DNA follows: TGTGCCAGCAGTGACCTTCGACGGGGAGGATCCTACAATGAGCAGTTCTTC. Translating gives CASSDLRRGGSYNEQFF. Based on the CDR3 plus reference TRBV25-1 and TRBJ2-1, the full variable domain is EADIYQTPRYLVIGTGKKITLECSQTMGHDKMYWYQQDPGMELHLIHYSYGVNSTEKGDLSSESTVSRIRTEHFPLTLESARPSHTSQYLCASSDLRRGGSYNEQFFGPGTRLTVL.

The chain links TRBV19 to TRBJ2-4, with D tentatively TRBD2 (6 bases). This CDR3 comprises 15 residues. V was cut by 5 bases and J by 0 bases, with 11 bases left in between. Germline loops: CDR1 LNHDA, CDR2 SQIVND (reference sequence). The CDR3 bases are TGTGCCAGTAGTGACGGGGGACTAGCCAAAAACATTCAGTACTTC. Its protein is CASSDGGLAKNIQYF.

The chain couples TRBV4-3 to TRBJ1-2; the match to TRBD1 covers 7 bases. The CDR3 spans 14 residues. Germline CDR1 reads LGHNA; CDR2 reads YSLEER. The V gene end was trimmed by 2 bases and the J gene end by 7 bases; junction bases not matched to a gene: 7. CDR3: CASSQTDRVGGYTF. The CDR3 nucleotides are TGCGCCAGCAGCCAAACCGACAGGGTGGGTGGCTACACCTTC.

In its sample, this clone was seen once. This chain joins TRBV7-2 and TRBJ1-5; D remains ambiguous. Trimming stripped 1 base from V and 4 bases from J, with 5 bases between. Germline CDR1 is SGHTA and CDR2 is FQGNSA. This CDR3 comprises 13 residues. DNA of the CDR3: TGTGCCAGCAGCTTAGTCCCAAATCAGCCCCAGCATTTT. Its translation is CASSLVPNQPQHF.

Concerning this clone: In the same sample, other DNA sequences code for this CDR3. CDR3 DNA sequence: TGCGCCAGCAGCCAAGAATTGGGGACAGGGAACACTGAAGCTTTCTTT. Its translation: CASSQELGTGNTEAFF. The chain has TRBV4-3 and TRBJ1-1, with 8 bases fitting TRBD1. V was pared by 0 bases and J by 1 base, with 4 bases of the junction left unmatched. The CDR3 spans 16 residues. Germline CDR1 is LGHNA and CDR2 is YSLEER.

The chain employs TRBV28 and TRBJ1-1; perhaps TRBD1 as D (5 bases). Germline V gene data show CDR1 as MDHEN and CDR2 as SYDVKM. There are 14 residues in the CDR3. Trimming removed 6 bases from V and 5 bases from J, with 16 bases in between. DNA for the CDR3: TGTGCCAGCAGAGACAGCGTAGTGGGAACTGAAGCTTTCTTT. Its protein product is CASRDSVVGTEAFF.

J is TRBJ1-6 and V is TRBV10-3; 7 nucleotides align to TRBD1. In germline, CDR1 is ENHRY, CDR2 SYGVKD. The CDR3 runs to 14 residues. With V trimmed by 6 bases and J by 6 bases, 5 bases remained unmatched. The CDR3, as DNA: TGTGCCATCAGCCCCCAGGGGGGTAATTCACCCCTCCACTTT. Encoded protein: CAISPQGGNSPLHF.

About this clone itself: The same CDR3 arises from other DNA sequences in this sample as well. V is TRBV18 and J is TRBJ2-5; weak D call: TRBD1 (6 bases). This CDR3 is built from 14 residues. The germline gives CDR1 KGHSH, CDR2 LQKENI. V lost 3 bases and J lost 4, with 12 bases in between. The CDR3 loop reads CASSPGTGRETQYF. As DNA, the CDR3 is TGTGCCAGCTCACCTGGAACAGGGAGAGAGACCCAGTACTTC.

The chain couples TRBV4-2 to TRBJ1-3; no firm D call. The germline V and J ends were trimmed by 1 base and 0 bases, with 7 bases remaining between them. Germline CDR1 is LGHNA and CDR2 is YNFKEQ. This CDR3 has 15 residues. The CDR3 region has the DNA TGTGCCAGCAGCCAAGGTGAGATCTCTGGAAACACCATATATTTT. The encoded protein is CASSQGEISGNTIYF.

The V gene is TRBV9, the J gene TRBJ1-2, with D tentatively TRBD1 (5 bases). Trimming took 0 bases from V and 3 from J, leaving 12 bases between them. This CDR3 is built from 15 residues. Germline V CDR1 and CDR2: SGDLS, YYNGEE. CDR3 bases: TGTGCCAGCAGCGTAGCTCTGGGAGGGGACTATGGCTACACCTTC. It is translated as CASSVALGGDYGYTF.

The J gene is TRBJ2-7, the V gene TRBV5-4, with 10 bases lining up with TRBD2. Germline CDR1 and CDR2: SGHNT and YYREEE (reference sequence). V trimming: 1 base; J trimming: 6 bases; junction bases outside the gene matches: 7. CDR3 length equals 15 residues. DNA for the CDR3: TGTGCCAGCAGCTTGTACAGCGGGAGGGACGGCGAGCAGTACTTC. Translating gives CASSLYSGRDGEQYF.

The chain recombines TRBV2 with TRBJ2-2, with 10 bases fitting TRBD2. Germline V gives CDR1 SNHLY, CDR2 FYNNEI. V was clipped by 8 bases and J by 6 bases; unmatched bases: 9. CDR3 size: 15 residues. The CDR3 nucleotides are TGTGCCAGCCGGGAGCTAGCGGGAGAACCCGGGGAGCTGTTTTTT. It encodes CASRELAGEPGELFF.

The chain joins TRBV6-1 to TRBJ2-7, with TRBD1 identical over 11 bases. CDR3 length: 16 residues. Germline V CDR1 and CDR2: MNHNS, SASEGT. V lost 4 bases and J lost 2; bases outside the gene matches: 7. The chain's CDR3 is CASSARAGQGAYEQYF. Written as DNA, the CDR3 is TGTGCCAGCAGTGCCCGAGCGGGACAGGGGGCCTACGAGCAGTACTTC.

V usage is TRBV11-2 and J usage is TRBJ2-7; 13 nucleotides match TRBD2. Germline V gene lookup returns CDR1 SGHAT and CDR2 FQNNGV. Trimming cost V 4 bases and J 5 bases; bases outside gene matches: 5. The CDR3 contains 15 residues. This CDR3 reads CASSSLAGGLHEQYF. The DNA of the CDR3 is TGTGCCAGCAGCTCACTAGCGGGGGGGCTCCACGAGCAGTACTTC.

CDR3 DNA sequence: TGTGCCAGCAGTTCAGTAGCGGGAGGAAACACCGGGGAGCTGTTTTTT. Protein: CASSSVAGGNTGELFF. The chain combines TRBV28 with TRBJ2-2; 10 bases match TRBD2. Germline V gives CDR1 MDHEN, CDR2 SYDVKM. This CDR3 has 16 residues. Trimming at V came to 4 bases and at J to 2 bases, leaving 4 bases not matched to a gene. Variable domain in full (rest from reference TRBV28 and TRBJ2-2): DVKVTQSSRYLVKRTGEKVFLECVQDMDHENMFWYRQDPGLGLRLIYFSYDVKMKEKGDIPEGYSVSREKKERFSLILESASTNQTSMYLCASSSVAGGNTGELFFGEGSRLTVL.